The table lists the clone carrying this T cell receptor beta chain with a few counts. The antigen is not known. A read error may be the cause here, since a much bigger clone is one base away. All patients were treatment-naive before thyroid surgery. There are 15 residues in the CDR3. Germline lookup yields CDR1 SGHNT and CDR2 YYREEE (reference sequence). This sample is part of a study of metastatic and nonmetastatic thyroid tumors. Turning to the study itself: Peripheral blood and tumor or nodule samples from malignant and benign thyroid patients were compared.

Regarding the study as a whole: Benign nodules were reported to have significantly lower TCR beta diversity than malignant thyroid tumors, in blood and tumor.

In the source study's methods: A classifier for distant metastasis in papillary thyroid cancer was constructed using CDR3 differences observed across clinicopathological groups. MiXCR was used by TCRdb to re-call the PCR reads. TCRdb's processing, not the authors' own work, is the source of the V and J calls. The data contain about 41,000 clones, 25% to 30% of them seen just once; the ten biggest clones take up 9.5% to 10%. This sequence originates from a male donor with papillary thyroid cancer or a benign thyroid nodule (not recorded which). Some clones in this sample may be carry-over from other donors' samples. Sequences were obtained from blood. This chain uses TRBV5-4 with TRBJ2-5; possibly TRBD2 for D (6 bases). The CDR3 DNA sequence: TGTGCCAGCATCTTGGTCCCCAGGGACTCGGAGACCCAGTACTTC. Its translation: CASILVPRDSETQYF.